This is a list of T cell receptor beta chains from one sample in a study of cytomegalovirus exposure and HLA in healthy donors. Sequencing used immunoSEQ multiplex PCR; TCRdb keeps in-frame clones, though not all of them. Among more than 85,000 clones listed, approximately 69% were seen once. The sample comprised PBMCs. All receptors derive from a man aged 25-45 years in good health and CMV-seronegative. The CDR3 runs from the conserved cysteine through the conserved F or W. Fields, in order: J gene, D gene, V gene, CDR3 protein. D genes are given only for firm matches.

>TRBJ2-3|TRBD2|TRBV7-9
CASTASTGGRTDTQYF
>TRBJ2-5|TRBD2|TRBV28
CASSLFTSGMGTQYF
>TRBJ1-2|TRBD1|TRBV2
CASSPPGQSYGYTF
>TRBJ2-1|-|TRBV5-4
CASSSLSGGQDKQFF
>TRBJ2-3|-|TRBV11-3
CASSLAHGAADTQYF
>TRBJ2-5|TRBD2|TRBV4-3
CASSQEGRLAGQETQYF
>TRBJ1-4|-|TRBV28
CASSLATVWNEKLFF
>TRBJ2-7|-|TRBV11-2
CASSPAGHSYEQYF
>TRBJ2-7|TRBD2|TRBV28
CASSLGGDLCEQYF
>TRBJ1-3|-|TRBV11-2
CASSSGRTVTSGNTIYF
>TRBJ2-5|TRBD1|TRBV4-3
CASSQDSRGETQYF
>TRBJ2-6|-|TRBV7-3
CASSVSTANSGANGLTF
>TRBJ2-1|TRBD1|TRBV4-1
CASSQAVGTGIYNEQFF
>TRBJ2-7|-|TRBV4-3
CASSQDWRGEVGYEQYF
>TRBJ1-2|TRBD1|TRBV4-2
CASRTGDSNYGYTF
>TRBJ1-1|-|TRBV6-1
CASSAQENTEAFF
>TRBJ2-5|TRBD1|TRBV27
CASSLSGTGKTQYF
>TRBJ2-3|-|TRBV7-9
CASSPTTDTQYF
>TRBJ2-6|-|TRBV12-2
CASRDKQGRGANVLTF
>TRBJ2-5|-|TRBV7-8
CASSGSFLETQYF
>TRBJ2-5|TRBD2|TRBV4-1
CASSQGGLAGGETQYF
>TRBJ2-6|-|TRBV7-9
CASSRLFFEANVLTF
>TRBJ2-2|TRBD1|TRBV11-3
CASSLDRANTGELFF
>TRBJ2-3|-|TRBV14
CASSQERSYSTDTQYF
>TRBJ1-4|-|TRBV25-1
CASSESPGRIEKLFF
>TRBJ2-7|TRBD2|TRBV7-3
CASSLSASGNYEQYF
>TRBJ2-3|TRBD2|TRBV7-2
CASSLGSGGGTDTQYF
>TRBJ2-1|-|TRBV11-2
CASSPSGNEQFF